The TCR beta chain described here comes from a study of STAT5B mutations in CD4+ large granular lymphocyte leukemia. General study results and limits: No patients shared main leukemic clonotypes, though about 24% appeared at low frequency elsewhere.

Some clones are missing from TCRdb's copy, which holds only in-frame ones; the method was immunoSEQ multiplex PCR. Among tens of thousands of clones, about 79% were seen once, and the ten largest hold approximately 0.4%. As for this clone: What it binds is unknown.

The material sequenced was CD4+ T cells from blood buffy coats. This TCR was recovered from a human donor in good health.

CDR3 coding DNA: TGTGCCAGCAGCGCTACCGGGACAGGGACGAACTATGGCTACACCTTC. Translated: CASSATGTGTNYGYTF. The chain employs TRBV27 and TRBJ1-2, with 9 bases that match TRBD1. CDR3 length equals 16 residues. Germline assignment: CDR1 MNHEY and CDR2 SMNVEV (reference sequence). V lost 6 bases to trimming and J lost 2 bases; unmatched junction nucleotides: 10.